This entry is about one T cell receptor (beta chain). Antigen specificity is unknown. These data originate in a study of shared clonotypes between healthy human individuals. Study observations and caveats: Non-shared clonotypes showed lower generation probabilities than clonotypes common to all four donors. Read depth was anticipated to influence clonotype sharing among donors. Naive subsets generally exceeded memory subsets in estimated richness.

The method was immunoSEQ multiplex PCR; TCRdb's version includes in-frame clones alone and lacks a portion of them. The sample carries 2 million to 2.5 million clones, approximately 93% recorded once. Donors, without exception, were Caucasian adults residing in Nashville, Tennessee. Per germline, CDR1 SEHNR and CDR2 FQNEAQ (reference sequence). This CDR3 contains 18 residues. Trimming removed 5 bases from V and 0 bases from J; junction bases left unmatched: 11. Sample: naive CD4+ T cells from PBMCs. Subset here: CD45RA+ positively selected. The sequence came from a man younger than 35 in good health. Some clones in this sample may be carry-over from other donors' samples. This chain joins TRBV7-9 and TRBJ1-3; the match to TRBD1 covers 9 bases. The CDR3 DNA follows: TGTGCCAGCAGCCAAGCCCGGACAGGGGCACTCTCTGGAAACACCATATATTTT. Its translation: CASSQARTGALSGNTIYF.